This is a list of T cell receptor beta chains from one sample in a study of T cells after yellow fever vaccination. TCRdb re-called the 5' RACE reads through MiXCR, storing one row per CDR3 protein. The table has approximately 120,000 distinct CDR3 sequences, 7.4% seen once. The sample in question was CD4+ T cells sorted from PBMCs, obtained around 10 days after the first yellow fever vaccination. The receptors derive from a man in his late teens or twenties who received the YFV17D yellow fever vaccine. Each CDR3 is given without its conserved first and last residue. Fields, in order: CDR3 length, V gene, CDR3 protein.

length: 12
V: TRBV18
CDR3: ASSLTGAINEQF

length: 11
V: TRBV2
CDR3: ASRETVNNEQF

length: 16
V: TRBV11-2
CDR3: ASSLSPDRARTNEKLF

length: 13
V: TRBV6-1
CDR3: ATVDRGGGTDTQY

length: 14
V: TRBV7-2
CDR3: ASSSQPGGSNYGYT

length: 15
V: TRBV7-3
CDR3: ASSPESGGSGTDTQY

length: 10
V: TRBV29-1
CDR3: SVDRGQETQY

length: 10
V: TRBV20-1
CDR3: SAIARGEKLF

length: 14
V: TRBV5-1
CDR3: ASSLSGQGVQETQY

length: 13
V: TRBV10-2
CDR3: ASVGLRGLSYEQY

length: 13
V: TRBV7-8
CDR3: ASSLKPIAYYGYT

length: 11
V: TRBV20-1
CDR3: SAGGGAYNEQF

length: 13
V: TRBV14
CDR3: ASSARSGPNEKLF

length: 14
V: TRBV7-3
CDR3: ASSLTGRGGHNEQF

length: 10
V: TRBV4-2
CDR3: ASSQDGKTQY

length: 14
V: TRBV7-2
CDR3: ASSRPRGGVGEKLF

length: 13
V: TRBV6-2/TRBV6-3
CDR3: ASATGRGSNQPQH

length: 11
V: TRBV12-3/TRBV12-4
CDR3: ASVAWEQETQY

length: 12
V: TRBV20-1
CDR3: SAPDRSGNNEQF

length: 13
V: TRBV7-2
CDR3: ASSFGQGGNQPQH